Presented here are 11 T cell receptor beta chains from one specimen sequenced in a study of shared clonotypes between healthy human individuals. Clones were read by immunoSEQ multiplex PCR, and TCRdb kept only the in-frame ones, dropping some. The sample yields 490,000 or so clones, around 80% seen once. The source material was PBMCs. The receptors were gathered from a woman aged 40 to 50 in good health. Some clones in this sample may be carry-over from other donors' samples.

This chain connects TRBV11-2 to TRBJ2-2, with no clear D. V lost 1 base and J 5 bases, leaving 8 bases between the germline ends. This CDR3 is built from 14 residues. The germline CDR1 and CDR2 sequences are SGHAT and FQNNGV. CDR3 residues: CASSLGYATGELFF. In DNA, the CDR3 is TGTGCCAGCAGCTTAGGTTACGCAACCGGGGAGCTGTTTTTT.

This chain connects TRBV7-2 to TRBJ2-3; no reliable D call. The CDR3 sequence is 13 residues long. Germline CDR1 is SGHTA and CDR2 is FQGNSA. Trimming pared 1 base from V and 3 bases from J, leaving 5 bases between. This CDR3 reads CASSLDWTDTQYF. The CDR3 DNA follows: TGTGCCAGCAGCTTAGATTGGACAGATACGCAGTATTTT.

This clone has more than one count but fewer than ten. CDR3 DNA: TGTGCCAGCAGTGGAGATTTCGGGAGGGGGACCGCTTTCTTT. The encoded protein is CASSGDFGRGTAFF. The chain carries TRBV6-4 and TRBJ1-1; tentatively, D is TRBD1 (6 bases). The V and J ends lost 4 bases and 11 bases respectively, with 20 bases between them. Germline V gene data show CDR1 as MRHNA and CDR2 as SNTAGT. The CDR3 consists of 14 residues.

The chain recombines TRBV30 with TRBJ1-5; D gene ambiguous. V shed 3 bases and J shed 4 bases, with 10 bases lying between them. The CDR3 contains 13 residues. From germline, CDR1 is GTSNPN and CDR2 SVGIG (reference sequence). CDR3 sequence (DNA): TGTGCCTGGAGCCTCGACTGGAATCAGCCCCAGCATTTT. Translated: CAWSLDWNQPQHF.

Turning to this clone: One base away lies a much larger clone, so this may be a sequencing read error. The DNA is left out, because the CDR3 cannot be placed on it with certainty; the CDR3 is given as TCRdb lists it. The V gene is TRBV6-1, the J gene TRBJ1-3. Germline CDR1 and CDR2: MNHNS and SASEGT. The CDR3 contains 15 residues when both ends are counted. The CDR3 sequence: CASRPIWGFGNTIHF.

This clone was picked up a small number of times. The DNA of the CDR3 is TGTGCCAGCTCACCAGCAGGGGTAGAGACCCAGTACTTC. Encoded protein: CASSPAGVETQYF. The J gene is TRBJ2-5, the V gene TRBV18, with D possibly being TRBD1 (6 bases). V was shortened by 2 bases and J by 4 bases, with 8 bases between the two germline ends. The germline V gene has CDR1 KGHSH and CDR2 LQKENI. This CDR3 contains 13 residues.

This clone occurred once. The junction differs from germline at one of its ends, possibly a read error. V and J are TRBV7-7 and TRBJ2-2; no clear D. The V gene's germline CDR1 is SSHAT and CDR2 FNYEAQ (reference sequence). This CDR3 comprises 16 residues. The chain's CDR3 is CASSLEVFPNTGELFF. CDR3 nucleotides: TGTGCTAGCAGCTTAGAAGTATTTCCGAACACCGGGGAGCTGTTTTTT.

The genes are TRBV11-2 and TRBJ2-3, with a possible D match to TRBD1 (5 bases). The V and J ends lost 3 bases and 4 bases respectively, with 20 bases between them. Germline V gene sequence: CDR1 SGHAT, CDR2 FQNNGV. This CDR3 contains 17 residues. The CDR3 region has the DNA TGTGCCAGCAGCTTTGGTCCCCTCGTAGGGGCATCAGATACGCAGTATTTT. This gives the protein CASSFGPLVGASDTQYF. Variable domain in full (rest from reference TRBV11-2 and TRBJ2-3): EAGVAQSPRYKIIEKRQSVAFWCNPISGHATLYWYQQILGQGPKLLIQFQNNGVVDDSQLPKDRFSAERLKGVDSTLKIQPAKLEDSAVYLCASSFGPLVGASDTQYFGPGTRLTVL.

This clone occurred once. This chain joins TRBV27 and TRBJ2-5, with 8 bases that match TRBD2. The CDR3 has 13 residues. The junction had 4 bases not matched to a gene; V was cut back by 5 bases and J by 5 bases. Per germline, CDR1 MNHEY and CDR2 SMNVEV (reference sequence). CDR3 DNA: TGTGCCAGCAGTACCCGGGGGGGTGAGACCCAGTACTTC. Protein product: CASSTRGGETQYF.

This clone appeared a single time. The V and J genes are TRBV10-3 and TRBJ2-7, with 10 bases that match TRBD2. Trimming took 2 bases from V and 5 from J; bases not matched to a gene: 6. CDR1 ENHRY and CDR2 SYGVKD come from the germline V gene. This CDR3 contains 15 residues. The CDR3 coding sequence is TGTGCCATCAGTGAGGCGGCTAGCGGGAGCCACGAGCAGTACTTC. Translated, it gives CAISEAASGSHEQYF.

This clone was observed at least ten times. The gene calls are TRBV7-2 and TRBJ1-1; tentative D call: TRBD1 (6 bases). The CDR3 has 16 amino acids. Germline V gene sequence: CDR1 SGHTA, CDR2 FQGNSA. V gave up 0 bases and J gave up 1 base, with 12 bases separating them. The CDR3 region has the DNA TGTGCCAGCAGCTTAGCGACCGGGACAAAGAACACTGAAGCTTTCTTT. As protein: CASSLATGTKNTEAFF.